The T cell receptor (beta chain) described here comes from a study of T-cell memory formation after mild COVID-19. The CDR3 extends over 13 amino acids. V was trimmed by 5 bases and J by 5 bases, leaving 12 bases between them. CDR1 and CDR2 (germline): SGHVS, FNYEAQ. As to this clonotype: Its antigen is not known.

cDNA libraries for TCR alpha and TCR beta, carrying sample barcodes and UMIs, came from 5'RACE with constant-segment primers. From the 5' RACE reads, TCRdb called clonotypes with MiXCR, one entry per CDR3 protein. The table includes 65,000 to 90,000 distinct CDR3 sequences, over 10% detected once. The study's findings and limits: Those CD4+ clones that contracted were mainly in CM and EM (CD8+ ones in EMRA). Researchers found some responding clones in pre-infection memory, a sign that cross-reactive memory joined.

The sample comprised PBMCs or a T cell subset sorted from them (not recorded which). The gene calls are TRBV7-6 and TRBJ2-5; D perhaps matches TRBD2 (5 bases). This TCR was sampled from a man aged 18 to 35 who had mild COVID-19 (a few samples of this study predate the infection). Cell type and time point are not known. The CDR3 sequence is CASSLLVRETQYF. The CDR3 DNA sequence: TGTGCCAGCAGCCTACTAGTCAGGGAGACCCAGTACTTC. The full variable domain, with the rest looked up from reference TRBV7-6 and TRBJ2-5, is GAGVSQSPRYKVTKRGQDVALRCDPISGHVSLYWYRQALGQGPEFLTYFNYEAQQDKSGLPNDRFSAERPEGSISTLTIQRTEQRDSAMYRCASSLLVRETQYFGPGTRLLVL.